This TCR beta chain was documented in a study of graft-versus-host responses after intestinal transplantation. A word on this clone: Antigen: not known.

CDR3 length: 12 residues. Trimming left V 6 bases short and J 6 bases short, with 12 bases between. CDR1 MDHEN and CDR2 SYDVKM come from the germline V gene. Some clones are missing from TCRdb's copy, which holds only in-frame ones; the method was immunoSEQ multiplex PCR. Of approximately 90,000 clones in the sample, about 88% were seen once. This specimen consisted of unstimulated CD4+ T cells sorted from spleen or lymph node cells, obtained before transplant. The J gene is TRBJ2-7, the V gene TRBV28; tentative D call: TRBD1 (5 bases). This TCR derives from a human donor who was the organ donor for an intestinal transplant. In nucleotides, the CDR3 is TGTGCCAGCAGGGTCAGGGTGGGCGAGCAGTACTTC. It yields the protein CASRVRVGEQYF.